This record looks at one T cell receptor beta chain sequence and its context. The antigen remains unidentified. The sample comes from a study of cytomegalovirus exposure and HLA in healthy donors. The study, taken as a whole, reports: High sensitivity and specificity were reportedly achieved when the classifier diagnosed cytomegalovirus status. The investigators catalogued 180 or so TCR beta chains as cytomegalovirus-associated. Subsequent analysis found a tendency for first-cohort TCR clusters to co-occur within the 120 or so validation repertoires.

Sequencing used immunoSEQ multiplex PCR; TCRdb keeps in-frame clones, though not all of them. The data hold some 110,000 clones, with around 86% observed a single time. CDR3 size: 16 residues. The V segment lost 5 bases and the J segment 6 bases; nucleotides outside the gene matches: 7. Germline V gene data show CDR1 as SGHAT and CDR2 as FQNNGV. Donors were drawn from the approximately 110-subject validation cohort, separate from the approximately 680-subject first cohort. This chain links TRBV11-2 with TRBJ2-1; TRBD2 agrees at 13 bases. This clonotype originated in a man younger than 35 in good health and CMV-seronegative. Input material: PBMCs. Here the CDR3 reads CASSATSGRAGNEQFF. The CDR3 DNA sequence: TGTGCCAGCAGCGCAACTAGCGGGAGGGCCGGCAATGAGCAGTTCTTC.